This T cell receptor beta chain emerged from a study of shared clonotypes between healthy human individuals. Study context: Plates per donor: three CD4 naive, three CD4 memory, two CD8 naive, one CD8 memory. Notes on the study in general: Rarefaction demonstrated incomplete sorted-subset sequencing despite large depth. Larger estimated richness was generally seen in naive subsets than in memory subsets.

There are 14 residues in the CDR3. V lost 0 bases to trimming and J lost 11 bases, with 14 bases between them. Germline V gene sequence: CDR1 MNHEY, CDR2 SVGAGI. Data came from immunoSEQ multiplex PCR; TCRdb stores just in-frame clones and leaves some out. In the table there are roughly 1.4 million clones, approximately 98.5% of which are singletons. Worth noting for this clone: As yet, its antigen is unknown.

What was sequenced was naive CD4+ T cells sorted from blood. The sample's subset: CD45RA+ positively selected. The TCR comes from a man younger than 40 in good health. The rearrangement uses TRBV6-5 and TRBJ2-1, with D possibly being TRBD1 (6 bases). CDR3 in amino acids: CASSYSIAGAQQFF. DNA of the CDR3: TGTGCCAGCAGTTACTCGATCGCAGGGGCCCAGCAGTTCTTC.